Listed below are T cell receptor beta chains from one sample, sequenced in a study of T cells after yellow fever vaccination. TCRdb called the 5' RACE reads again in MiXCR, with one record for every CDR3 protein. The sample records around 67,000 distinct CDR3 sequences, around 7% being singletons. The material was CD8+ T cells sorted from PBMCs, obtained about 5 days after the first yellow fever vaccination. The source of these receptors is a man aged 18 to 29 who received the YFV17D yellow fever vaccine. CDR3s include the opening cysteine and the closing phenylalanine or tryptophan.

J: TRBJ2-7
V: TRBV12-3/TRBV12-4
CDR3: CASSPRQGLHEQYF

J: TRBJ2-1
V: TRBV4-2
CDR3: CASSLLGADNEQFF

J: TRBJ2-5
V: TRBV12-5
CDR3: CASGLASRLETQYF

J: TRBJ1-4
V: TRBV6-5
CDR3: CASSYSIEAARNEKLFF

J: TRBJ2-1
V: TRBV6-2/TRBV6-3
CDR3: CASSALGEQFF

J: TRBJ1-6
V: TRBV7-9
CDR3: CASSPGDRVFSPLHF

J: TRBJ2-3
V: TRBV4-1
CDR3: CASSQDGPAGITDTQYF

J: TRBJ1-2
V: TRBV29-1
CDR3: CSVMTGRRYGYTF

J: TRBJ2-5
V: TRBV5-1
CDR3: CASSRGTSGGAEETQYF

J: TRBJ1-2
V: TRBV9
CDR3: CASSPSGGGGYTF

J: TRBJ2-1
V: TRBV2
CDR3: CASSVGQGLRNEQFF

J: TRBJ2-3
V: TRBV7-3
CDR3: CASSPRGVGDTQYF

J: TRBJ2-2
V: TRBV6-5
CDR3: CASSYGGGELFF

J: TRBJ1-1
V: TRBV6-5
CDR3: CASSFGQGITEAFF

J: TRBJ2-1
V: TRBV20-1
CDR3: CSAYNEQFF

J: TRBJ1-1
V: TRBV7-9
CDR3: CASSPDRGRSTEAFF

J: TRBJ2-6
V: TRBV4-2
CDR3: CASSHSPSGANVLTF

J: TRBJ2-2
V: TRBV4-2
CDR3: CASSHRPLAGGPAGELFF

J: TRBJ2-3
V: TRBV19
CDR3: CASSTGQADTQYF

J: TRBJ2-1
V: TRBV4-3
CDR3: CASSQEDMGNEQFF

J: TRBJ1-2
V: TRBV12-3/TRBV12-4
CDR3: CASFGGGINYGYTF

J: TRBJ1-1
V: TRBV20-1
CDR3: CSARGRGTEAFF

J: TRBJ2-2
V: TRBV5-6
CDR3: CASSSADDRANTGELFF

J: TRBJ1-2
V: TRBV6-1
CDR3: CASMSPGESNYGYTF

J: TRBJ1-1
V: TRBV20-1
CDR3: CSAVEGVEAFF

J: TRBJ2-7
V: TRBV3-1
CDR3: CASSQEGRGFISYEQYF

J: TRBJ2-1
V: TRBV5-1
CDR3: CASSISGMGPEQFF

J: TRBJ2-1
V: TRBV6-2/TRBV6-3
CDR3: CASSYVLNEQFF

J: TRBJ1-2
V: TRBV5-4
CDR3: CASSRGLADGYTF

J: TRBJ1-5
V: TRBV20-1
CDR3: CSAENQTGLSTPQHF

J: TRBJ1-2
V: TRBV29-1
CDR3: CSVDRTGTDNYGYTF

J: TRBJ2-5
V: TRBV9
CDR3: CASSAPSLWVGGAETQYF

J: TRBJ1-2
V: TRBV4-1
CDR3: CASSVRGGPEYGYTF

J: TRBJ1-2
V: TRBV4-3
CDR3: CASSIRIYRGHNYGYTF

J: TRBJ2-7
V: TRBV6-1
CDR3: CASSDKGAYEQYF

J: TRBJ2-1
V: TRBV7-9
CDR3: CASRDPGQISYNEQFF

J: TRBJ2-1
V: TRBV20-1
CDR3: CSARDRGGHEQFF

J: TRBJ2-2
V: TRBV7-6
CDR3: CASSLDPGPGGSKLFF

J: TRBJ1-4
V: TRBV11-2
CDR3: CASSLGLRANEKLFF

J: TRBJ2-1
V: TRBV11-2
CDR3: CASSGENLEQFF

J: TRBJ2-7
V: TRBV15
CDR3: CATSLEVGEQYF

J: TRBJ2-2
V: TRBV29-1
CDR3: CSVEQGSGGELFF